This T cell receptor (beta chain) was sequenced during a study of beta chain features in type 1 diabetes. About the study: Age, gender and cell yields were alike across patients and healthy donors.

This clone appeared a few times. Its antigen is unidentified. Trimming removed 2 bases from V and 3 bases from J, with 19 bases in between. This CDR3 is built from 17 residues. Overall study results and limits: A pattern of fewer insertions and more deletions at VDJ junctions was seen in type 1 diabetes patients.

Reverse transcription of all isolated RNA meant that expressed TCRB transcripts were sequenced. Clones were read by immunoSEQ multiplex PCR, and TCRdb kept only the in-frame ones, dropping some. The sample has more than 150,000 clones, 11% seen once. Purity (above 98%) was reached by all sorted populations. Source material: central memory CD4+ T cells from blood. This TCR was sampled from a man aged 18 to 30 in good health. This chain uses TRBV23-1 with TRBJ1-1; possible D gene TRBD1, 6 bases. TRBV23-1 is classed as an ORF, of uncertain function. This CDR3 is CASSQTVPGVGDTEAFF. The CDR3 nucleotides are TGCGCCAGCAGTCAAACAGTGCCAGGGGTAGGGGACACTGAAGCTTTCTTT.